The present T cell receptor (beta chain) was sequenced within a study of T cell responses to AZD1222 COVID-19 vaccine. Regarding the study as a whole: Across spike, vaccine-associated CD4 TCRs were found, dominant at 160-218 and 743-854. The repertoires were collected only after the peak T cell response. Reportedly, nearly half the spike-specific TCRs target unmutated variant regions.

Second-dose recipients at about 4 or about 12 weeks were treated as one pooled group. With regard to this clone: Its antigen is not identified.

Clones were read by immunoSEQ multiplex PCR, and TCRdb kept only the in-frame ones, dropping some. The sample comprises about 180,000 clones, approximately 94% of which are singletons, and 1.6% rests with the top ten. Deletions cut 1 base from V and 7 bases from J, with 8 bases between. The CDR3 consists of 13 residues. Germline CDR1 and CDR2: SGHVS and FNYEAQ. The receptor was isolated from an adult who received the AZD1222 COVID-19 vaccine. This sequence joins TRBV7-6 and TRBJ1-5; D is unclear. Source: peripheral blood, taken 28 days after the second AZD1222 dose. The CDR3 DNA reads as TGTGCCAGCAGCTTAGATCGTGAGCAGCCCCAGCATTTT. This gives the protein CASSLDREQPQHF.